The 2 T cell receptor beta chains below were found in one sample sequenced in a study of blood T cell repertoires in COVID-19. TCRdb's copy holds only in-frame clones and misses some; the assay was immunoSEQ multiplex PCR. The sample holds around 180,000 clones; over 80% are singletons and the top ten take under 5.5%. Sequencing was done on a sample of peripheral blood. All receptors derive from a woman aged 30 to 39 with acute or convalescent COVID-19.

The rearrangement links TRBV29-1 to TRBJ1-2; D remains unclear. Trimming took off 6 bases at V and 4 bases at J, with 9 bases between the two ends. Per germline, CDR1 SQVTM and CDR2 ANQGSEA. The CDR3 extends over 11 amino acids. The chain's CDR3 is CSVAGLYGYTF. The CDR3 DNA reads as TGCAGCGTCGCGGGCCTCTATGGCTACACCTTC. Together with reference TRBV29-1 and TRBJ1-2, the CDR3 gives the full variable domain: SAVISQKPSRDICQRGTSLTIQCQVDSQVTMMFWYRQQPGQSLTLIATANQGSEATYESGFVIDKFPISRPNLTFSTLTVSNMSPEDSSIYLCSVAGLYGYTFGSGTRLTVV.

The chain employs TRBV24-1 and TRBJ2-2; 10 bases map to TRBD1. Germline CDR1 KGHDR, CDR2 SFDVKD. With V trimmed by 3 bases and J by 7 bases, 4 bases remained unmatched. This CDR3 spans 15 amino acids. The CDR3 region is CATSDPGTGDGELFF. The CDR3 DNA is TGTGCCACCAGTGATCCCGGGACAGGGGACGGGGAGCTGTTTTTT.